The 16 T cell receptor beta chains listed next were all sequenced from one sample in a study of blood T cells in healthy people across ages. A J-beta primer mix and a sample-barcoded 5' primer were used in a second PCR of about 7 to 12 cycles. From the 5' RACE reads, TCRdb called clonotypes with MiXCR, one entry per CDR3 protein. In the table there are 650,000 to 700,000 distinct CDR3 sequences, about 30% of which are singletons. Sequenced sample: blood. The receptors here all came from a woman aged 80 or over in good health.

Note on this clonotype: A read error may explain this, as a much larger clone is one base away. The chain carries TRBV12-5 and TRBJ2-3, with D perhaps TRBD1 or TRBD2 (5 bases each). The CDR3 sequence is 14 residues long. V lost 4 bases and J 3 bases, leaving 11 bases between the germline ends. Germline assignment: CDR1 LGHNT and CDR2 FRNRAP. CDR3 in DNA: TGTGCTAGTGGTTGGGACCGGGTGACAGATACGCAGTATTTT. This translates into CASGWDRVTDTQYF. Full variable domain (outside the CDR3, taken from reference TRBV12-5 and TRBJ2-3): DARVTQTPRHKVTEMGQEVTMRCQPILGHNTVFWYRQTMMQGLELLAYFRNRAPLDDSGMPKDRFSAEMPDATLATLKIQPSEPRDSAVYFCASGWDRVTDTQYFGPGTRLTVL.

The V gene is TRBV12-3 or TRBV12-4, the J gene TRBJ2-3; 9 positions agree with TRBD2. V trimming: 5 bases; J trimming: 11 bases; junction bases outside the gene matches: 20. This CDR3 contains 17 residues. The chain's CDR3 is CASSPSQRAGGTDVQYF. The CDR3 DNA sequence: TGTGCCAGCAGTCCGAGTCAGAGAGCGGGGGGAACAGATGTGCAGTATTTT.

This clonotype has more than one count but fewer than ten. CDR3 nucleotides: TGTGCCGGTTCGACGGGAACTAATGAAAAACTGTTTTTT. Amino acid sequence: CAGSTGTNEKLFF. The V gene is TRBV27, the J gene TRBJ1-4; no reliable D call. This CDR3 has 13 amino acids. Trimming pared 11 bases from V and 1 base from J, leaving 11 bases between. Germline V CDR1 and CDR2: MNHEY, SMNVEV (reference sequence).

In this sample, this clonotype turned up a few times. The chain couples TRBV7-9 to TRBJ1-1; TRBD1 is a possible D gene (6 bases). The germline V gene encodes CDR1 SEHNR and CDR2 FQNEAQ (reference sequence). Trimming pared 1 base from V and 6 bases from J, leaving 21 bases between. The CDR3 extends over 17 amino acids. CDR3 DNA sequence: TGTGCCAGCAGCTTAGGAGTAGGGGGTTCGTCCTCCGCTGAAGCTTTCTTT. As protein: CASSLGVGGSSSAEAFF.

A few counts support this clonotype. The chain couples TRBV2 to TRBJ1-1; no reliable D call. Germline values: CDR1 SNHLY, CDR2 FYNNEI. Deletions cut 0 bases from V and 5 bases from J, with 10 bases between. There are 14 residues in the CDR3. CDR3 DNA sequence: TGTGCCAGCAGTGAAGCAAGGGTATTAACTGAAGCTTTCTTT. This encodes CASSEARVLTEAFF.

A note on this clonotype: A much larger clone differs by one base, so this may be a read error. CDR3 sequence reads: CASSTSGRAYEQYF. In nucleotides, the CDR3 is TGTGCCAGCAGCACTAGCGGGAGGGCCTACGAGCAGTACTTC. V gene TRBV7-3 combines with J gene TRBJ2-7; TRBD2 matches 13 bases. This CDR3 has 14 residues. Germline V gene data show CDR1 as SGHTA and CDR2 as FQGTGA. The V and J ends lost 5 bases and 2 bases, in that order; junction bases with no gene match: 0.

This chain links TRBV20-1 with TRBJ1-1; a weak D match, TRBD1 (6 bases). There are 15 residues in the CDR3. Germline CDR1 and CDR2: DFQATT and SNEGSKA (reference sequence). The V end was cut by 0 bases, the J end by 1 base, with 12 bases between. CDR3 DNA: TGCAGTGCTAGAGATCGGACAGCCACGAACACTGAAGCTTTCTTT. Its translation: CSARDRTATNTEAFF.

The CDR3 is CASSLDQPALGYTF. In nucleotides, the CDR3 is TGCGCCAGCAGCTTGGACCAACCCGCACTGGGCTACACCTTC. This chain links TRBV5-1 with TRBJ1-2; D not resolved. The germline V gene has CDR1 SGHRS and CDR2 YFSETQ. This CDR3 comprises 14 residues. Deletions cut 0 bases from V and 8 bases from J, with 14 bases between.

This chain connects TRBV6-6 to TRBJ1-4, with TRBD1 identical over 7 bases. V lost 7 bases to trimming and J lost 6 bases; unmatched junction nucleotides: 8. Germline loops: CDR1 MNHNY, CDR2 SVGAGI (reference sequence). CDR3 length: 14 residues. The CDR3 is CASTPGGIYEKLFF. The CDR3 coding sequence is TGTGCCAGCACGCCAGGGGGAATATATGAAAAACTGTTTTTT.

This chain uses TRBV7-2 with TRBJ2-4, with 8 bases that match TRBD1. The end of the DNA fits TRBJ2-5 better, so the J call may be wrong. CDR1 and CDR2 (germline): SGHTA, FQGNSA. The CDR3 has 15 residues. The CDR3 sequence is CASSFGDRGPETQYF. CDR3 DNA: TGTGCCAGCAGCTTTGGTGACAGGGGACCAGAGACCCAGTACTTC.

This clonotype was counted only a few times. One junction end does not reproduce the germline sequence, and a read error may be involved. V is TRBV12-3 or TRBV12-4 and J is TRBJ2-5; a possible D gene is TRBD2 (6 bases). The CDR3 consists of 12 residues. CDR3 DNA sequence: TGTGCCAGCAGCCTCCCGGGACTGAGAGAGGACTTC. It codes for CASSLPGLREDF.

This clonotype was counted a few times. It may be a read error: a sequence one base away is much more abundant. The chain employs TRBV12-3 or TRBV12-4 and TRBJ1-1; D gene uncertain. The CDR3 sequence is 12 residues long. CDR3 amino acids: CASSDTNTGAFF. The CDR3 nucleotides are TGTGCCAGCAGTGACACGAACACTGGAGCTTTCTTT.

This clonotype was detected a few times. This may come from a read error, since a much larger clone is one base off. CDR3 coding DNA: TGTGCCAGCAGTTATTCGAGTCAGGGATATAATGAAAGACTGTTTTTT. Translated, it gives CASSYSSQGYNERLFF. V gene TRBV6-5 combines with J gene TRBJ1-4; D is perhaps TRBD1 (5 bases). The CDR3 is 16 residues long. CDR1 is MNHEY and CDR2 is SVGAGI in the germline V gene.

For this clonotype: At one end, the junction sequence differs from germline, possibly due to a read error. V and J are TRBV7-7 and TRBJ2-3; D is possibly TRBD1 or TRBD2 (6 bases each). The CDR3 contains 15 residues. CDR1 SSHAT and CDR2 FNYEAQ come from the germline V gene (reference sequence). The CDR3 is CASSLEGGRLDTQYF. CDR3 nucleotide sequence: TGTGCTAGCAGCTTAGAGGGGGGAAGATTAGATACGCAGTATTTT.

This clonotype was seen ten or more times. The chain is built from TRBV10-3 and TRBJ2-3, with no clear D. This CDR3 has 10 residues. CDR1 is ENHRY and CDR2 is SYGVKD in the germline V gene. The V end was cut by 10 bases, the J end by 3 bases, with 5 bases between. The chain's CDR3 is CAKKTDTQYF. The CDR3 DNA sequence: TGTGCCAAGAAGACAGATACGCAGTATTTT.

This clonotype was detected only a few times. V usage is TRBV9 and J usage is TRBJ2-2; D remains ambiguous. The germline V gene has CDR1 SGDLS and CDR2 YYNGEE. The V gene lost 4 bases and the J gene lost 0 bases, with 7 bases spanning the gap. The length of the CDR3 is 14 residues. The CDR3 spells CASSRPPNTGELFF. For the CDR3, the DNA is TGTGCCAGCAGCAGGCCTCCGAACACCGGGGAGCTGTTTTTT.